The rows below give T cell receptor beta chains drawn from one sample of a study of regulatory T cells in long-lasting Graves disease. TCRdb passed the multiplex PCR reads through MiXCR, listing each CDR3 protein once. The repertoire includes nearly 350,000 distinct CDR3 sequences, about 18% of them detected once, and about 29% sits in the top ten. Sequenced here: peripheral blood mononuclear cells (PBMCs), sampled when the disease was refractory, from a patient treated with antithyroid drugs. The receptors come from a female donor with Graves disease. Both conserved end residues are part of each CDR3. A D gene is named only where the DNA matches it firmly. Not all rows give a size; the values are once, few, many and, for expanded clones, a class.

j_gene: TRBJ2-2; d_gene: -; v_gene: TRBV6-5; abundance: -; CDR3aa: CASSYPVKTALAGELFF; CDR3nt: TGTGCCAGCAGTTACCCTGTCAAGACGGCATTGGCCGGGGAGCTGTTTTTT
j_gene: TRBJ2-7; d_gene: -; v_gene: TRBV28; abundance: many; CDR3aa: CASSMRRDYEQYF; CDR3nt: TGTGCCAGCAGTATGAGGCGGGACTACGAGCAGTACTTC
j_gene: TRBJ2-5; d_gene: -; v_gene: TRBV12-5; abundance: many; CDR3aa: CASGRDIETQYF; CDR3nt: TGTGCTAGTGGTAGGGACATAGAGACCCAGTACTTC
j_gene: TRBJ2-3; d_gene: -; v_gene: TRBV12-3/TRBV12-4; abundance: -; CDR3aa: CASSLPRWGGPNTQYF; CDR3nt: TGTGCCAGCAGTCTCCCAAGGTGGGGGGGCCCGAATACGCAGTATTTT
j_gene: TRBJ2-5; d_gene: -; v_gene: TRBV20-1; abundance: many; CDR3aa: CSARGPWRREETQYF; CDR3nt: TGCAGTGCTAGAGGGCCCTGGCGCAGGGAAGAGACCCAGTACTTC
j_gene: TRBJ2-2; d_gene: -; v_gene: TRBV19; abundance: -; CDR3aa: CASSPDSWREANTGELFF; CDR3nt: TGTGCCAGTAGCCCTGATAGCTGGAGGGAGGCGAACACCGGGGAGCTGTTTTTT
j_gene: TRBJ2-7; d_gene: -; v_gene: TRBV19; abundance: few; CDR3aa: CASAPGSSYEQYF; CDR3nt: TGTGCCAGTGCCCCAGGGTCCTCCTACGAGCAGTACTTC
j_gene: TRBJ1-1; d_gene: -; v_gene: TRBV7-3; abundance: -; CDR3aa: CASSFQGRITEAFF; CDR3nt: TGTGCCAGCAGCTTTCAAGGGCGGATCACTGAAGCTTTCTTT
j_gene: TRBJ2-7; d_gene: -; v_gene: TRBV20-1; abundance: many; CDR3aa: CSARSGQLSYEQYF; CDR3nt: TGCAGTGCTAGATCCGGACAGCTAAGCTACGAGCAGTACTTC
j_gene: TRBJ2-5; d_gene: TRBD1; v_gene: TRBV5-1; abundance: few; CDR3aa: CASSLMPGQGETQYF; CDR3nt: TGCGCCAGCAGCTTGATGCCGGGACAGGGTGAGACCCAGTACTTC
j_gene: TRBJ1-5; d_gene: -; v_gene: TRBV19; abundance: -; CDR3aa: CASRGGWDQPQHF; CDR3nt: TGTGCCAGTAGGGGGGGGTGGGATCAGCCCCAGCATTTT
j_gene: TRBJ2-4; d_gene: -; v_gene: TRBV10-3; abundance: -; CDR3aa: CAISEETQNIQYF; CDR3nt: TGTGCCATCAGTGAGGAGACCCAAAACATTCAGTACTTC
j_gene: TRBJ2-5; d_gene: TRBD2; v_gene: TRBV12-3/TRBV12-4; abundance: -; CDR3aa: CASRPTSGGTQYF; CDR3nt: TGTGCCAGCAGACCGACTAGCGGGGGGACCCAGTACTTC
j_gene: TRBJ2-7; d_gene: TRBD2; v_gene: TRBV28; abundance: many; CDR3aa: CASSLLAGSYEQYF; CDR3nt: TGTGCCAGCAGTTTACTAGCGGGATCTTACGAGCAGTACTTC
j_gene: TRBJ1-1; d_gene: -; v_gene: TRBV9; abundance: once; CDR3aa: CASSPSPQVAEAFF; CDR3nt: TGTGCCAGCAGCCCGTCCCCCCAAGTCGCTGAAGCTTTCTTT
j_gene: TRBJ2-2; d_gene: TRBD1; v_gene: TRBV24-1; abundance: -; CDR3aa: CATSDLQQGVTGELFF; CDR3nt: TGTGCCACCAGTGATTTGCAACAGGGGGTAACCGGGGAGCTGTTTTTT
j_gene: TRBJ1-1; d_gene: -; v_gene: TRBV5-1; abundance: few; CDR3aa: CASSFNILNLNTEAFF; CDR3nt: TGCGCCAGCAGCTTCAATATCCTCAACCTGAACACTGAAGCTTTCTTT
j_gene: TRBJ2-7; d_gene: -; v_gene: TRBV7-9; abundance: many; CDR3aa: CASSFGSSYEQYF; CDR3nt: TGTGCCAGCAGCTTCGGGTCTTCCTACGAGCAGTACTTC
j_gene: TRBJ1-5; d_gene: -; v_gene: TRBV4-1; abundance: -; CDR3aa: CATPGPHHSNQPQHF; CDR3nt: TGCGCCACCCCAGGGCCCCATCATAGCAATCAGCCCCAGCATTTT
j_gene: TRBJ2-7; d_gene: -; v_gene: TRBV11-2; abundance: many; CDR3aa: CASSFTRGTYEQYF; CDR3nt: TGTGCCAGCAGCTTTACTAGAGGGACCTACGAGCAGTACTTC
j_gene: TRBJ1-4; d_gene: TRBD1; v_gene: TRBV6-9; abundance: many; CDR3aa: CASSSTGTNEKLFF; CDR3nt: TGTGCCAGCAGTTCGACAGGGACTAATGAAAAACTGTTTTTT
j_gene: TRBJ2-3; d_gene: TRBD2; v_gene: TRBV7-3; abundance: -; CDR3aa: CASSLRGSGGRSRDTQYF; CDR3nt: TGTGCCAGCAGCTTAAGGGGGAGCGGGGGCCGTTCAAGAGATACGCAGTATTTT
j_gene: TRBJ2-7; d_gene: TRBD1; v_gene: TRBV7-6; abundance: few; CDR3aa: CASSLTGSDEQYF; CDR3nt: TGTGCCAGCAGCTTGACAGGGAGCGACGAGCAGTACTTC
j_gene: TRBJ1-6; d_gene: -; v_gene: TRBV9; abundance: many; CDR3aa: CASSPSGAYNSPLHF; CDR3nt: TGTGCCAGCAGCCCCAGCGGGGCCTATAATTCACCCCTCCACTTT
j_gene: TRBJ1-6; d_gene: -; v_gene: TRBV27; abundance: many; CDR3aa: CASSRTGTQALHF; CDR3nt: TGTGCCAGCAGTCGTACAGGGACCCAGGCTCTCCACTTT
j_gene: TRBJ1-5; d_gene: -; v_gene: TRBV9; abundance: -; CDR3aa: CASSVYGQYNQPQHF; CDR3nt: TGTGCCAGCAGCGTATACGGACAGTACAATCAGCCCCAGCATTTT
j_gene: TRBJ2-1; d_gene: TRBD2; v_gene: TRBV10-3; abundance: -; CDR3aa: CALGTSGGNEQFF; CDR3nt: TGTGCCCTCGGGACTAGCGGGGGGAATGAGCAGTTCTTC
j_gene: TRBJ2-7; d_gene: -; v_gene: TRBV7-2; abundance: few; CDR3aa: CASSPNRVADEQYF; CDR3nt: TGTGCCAGCAGCCCCAATAGGGTTGCTGACGAGCAGTACTTC
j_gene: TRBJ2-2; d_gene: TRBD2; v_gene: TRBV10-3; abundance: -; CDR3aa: CAIKSGMNTGELFF; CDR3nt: TGTGCCATCAAAAGCGGGATGAACACCGGGGAGCTGTTTTTT
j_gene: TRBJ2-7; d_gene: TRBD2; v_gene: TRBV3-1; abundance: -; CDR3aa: CASSLGTSERYEQYF; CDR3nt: TGTGCCAGCAGCCTTGGGACTAGCGAACGATACGAGCAGTACTTC
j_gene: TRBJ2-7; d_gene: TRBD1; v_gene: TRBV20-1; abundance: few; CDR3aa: CSASRGGHGRYEQYF; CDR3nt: TGCAGTGCCTCTAGAGGGGGCCATGGAAGATACGAGCAGTACTTC
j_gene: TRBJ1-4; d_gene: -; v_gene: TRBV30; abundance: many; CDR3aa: CAWSVRGILNEKLFF; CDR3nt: TGTGCCTGGAGTGTGAGGGGGATTCTCAATGAAAAACTGTTTTTT
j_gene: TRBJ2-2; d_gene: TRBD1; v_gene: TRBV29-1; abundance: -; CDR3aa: CSVATRTGSTGELFF; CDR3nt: TGCAGCGTCGCTACTCGGACAGGGTCTACCGGGGAGCTGTTTTTT